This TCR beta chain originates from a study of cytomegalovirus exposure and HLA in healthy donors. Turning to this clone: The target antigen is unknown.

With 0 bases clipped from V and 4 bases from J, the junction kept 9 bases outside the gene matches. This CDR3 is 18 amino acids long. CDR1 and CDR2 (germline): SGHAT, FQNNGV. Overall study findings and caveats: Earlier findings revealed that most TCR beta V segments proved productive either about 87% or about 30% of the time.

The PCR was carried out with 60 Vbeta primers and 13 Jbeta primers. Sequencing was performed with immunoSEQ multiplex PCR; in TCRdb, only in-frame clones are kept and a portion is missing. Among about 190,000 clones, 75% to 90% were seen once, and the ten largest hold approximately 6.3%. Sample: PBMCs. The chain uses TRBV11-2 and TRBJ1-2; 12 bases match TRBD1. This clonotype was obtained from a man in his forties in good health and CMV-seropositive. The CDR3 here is CASSLDWDRGLLSYGYTF. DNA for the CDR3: TGTGCCAGCAGCTTAGACTGGGACAGGGGGCTTCTCTCCTATGGCTACACCTTC.